This T cell receptor beta chain was observed in a study of memory CD4+ T cells and cytomegalovirus serostatus. Single viable CD3+CD4+CD8-CD45RO+ cells were sorted as the memory CD4+ T cells. The CDR3 totals 13 residues. Germline V gene data show CDR1 as MNHNY and CDR2 as SVGAGI (reference sequence). The V gene end was trimmed by 4 bases and the J gene end by 6 bases; junction bases not matched to a gene: 1. Sequencing used immunoSEQ multiplex PCR; TCRdb keeps in-frame clones, though not all of them. This repertoire shows tens of thousands of clones, approximately 71% found once; its top ten account for around 1%.

V and J are TRBV6-6 and TRBJ1-4; 8 nucleotides match TRBD1. This sequence originates from an adult in good health and CMV-seronegative. The specimen was memory CD4+ T cells from blood. CDR3 sequence reads: CASSSGQDEKLFF. Here the CDR3 DNA reads TGTGCCAGCAGTTCGGGACAGGATGAAAAACTGTTTTTT.